These 32 T cell receptor beta chains were all obtained from the same sample, sequenced in a study of neurological immune-mediated disorders. One entry per CDR3 protein results from TCRdb running MiXCR on the 5' RACE reads. The table has under 75,000 distinct CDR3 sequences, 2.5% to 4% seen once. The specimen was PBMCs. The receptors shown here come from a woman aged 45-59 years with multiple sclerosis.

This clonotype has a count of ten or more. V and J are TRBV5-1 and TRBJ2-5; 8 bases fit TRBD1. Germline values: CDR1 SGHRS, CDR2 YFSETQ. V was pared by 6 bases and J by 2 bases, with 6 bases of the junction left unmatched. The CDR3 has 14 amino acids. CDR3 protein: CASTPGQGQETQYF. DNA of the CDR3: TGCGCCAGCACCCCCGGACAGGGACAAGAGACCCAGTACTTC.

This clonotype came up a few times. The rearrangement uses TRBV4-3 and TRBJ1-2; TRBD1 might be the D (6 bases). The V end was cut by 4 bases, the J end by 4 bases, with 13 bases between. CDR3 length: 14 residues. CDR1 is LGHNA and CDR2 is YSLEER in the germline V gene. CDR3 sequence: CASSPLGGLYGYTF. CDR3 in DNA: TGCGCCAGCAGCCCACTGGGGGGGCTCTATGGCTACACCTTC.

This clonotype occurred many times. J is TRBJ2-2 and V is TRBV7-2, with D uncertain. This CDR3 is built from 14 residues. The germline CDR1 and CDR2 sequences are SGHTA and FQGNSA. Trimming removed 0 bases from V and 3 bases from J, with 5 bases in between. The CDR3 region has the DNA TGTGCCAGCAGCTTAGCTATGTACACCGGGGAGCTGTTTTTT. It encodes CASSLAMYTGELFF.

This clonotype has at least ten counts. The rearrangement links TRBV6-2 or TRBV6-3 to TRBJ2-1, with no clear D. The CDR3 sequence is 16 residues long. From germline, CDR1 is MNHEY and CDR2 SVGEGT. The germline V and J ends were trimmed by 4 bases and 6 bases, with 19 bases remaining between them. The CDR3 spells CASSWEPALVSNEQFF. The CDR3 coding sequence is TGTGCCAGCAGTTGGGAACCGGCCCTAGTATCCAATGAGCAGTTCTTC.

This clonotype appeared many times. The chain is built from TRBV7-9 and TRBJ1-1; possible D gene TRBD1, 6 bases. V dropped 1 base and J dropped 3 bases, with 12 bases sitting between them. This CDR3 spans 15 amino acids. Germline assignment: CDR1 SEHNR and CDR2 FQNEAQ (reference sequence). Here the CDR3 reads CASSLGQGGHTEAFF. As DNA, the CDR3 is TGTGCCAGCAGCTTAGGTCAAGGGGGGCACACTGAAGCTTTCTTT.

This clonotype was recorded many times. The rearrangement joins TRBV11-1 to TRBJ1-2; D not resolved. This CDR3 contains 15 residues. CDR1 is SGHAT, CDR2 FQDESV, per germline (reference sequence). V dropped 7 bases and J dropped 4 bases, with 19 bases sitting between them. The CDR3 DNA sequence: TGTGCCAGCACCTCGGATACCCGAGCGGTCTATGGCTACACCTTC. Its protein product is CASTSDTRAVYGYTF.

Ten or more counts support this clonotype. This chain joins TRBV4-1 and TRBJ1-6; TRBD1 matches at 9 bases. Germline assignment: CDR1 MGHRA and CDR2 YSYEKL. The CDR3 length is 15 residues. J lost 9 bases, V lost 0 bases, and 3 bases had no gene match. CDR3 residues: CASSQEGTGTSPLHF. Written as DNA, the CDR3 is TGCGCCAGCAGCCAAGAGGGGACAGGGACTTCACCCCTCCACTTT.

Many counts were recorded for this clonotype. The chain links TRBV5-5 to TRBJ2-5; tentative D call: TRBD2 (5 bases). The CDR3 contains 17 residues. In germline, CDR1 is SGHKS, CDR2 YYEKEE (reference sequence). Deletions cut 4 bases from V and 7 bases from J, with 26 bases between. In nucleotides, the CDR3 is TGTGCCAGCAGCCATGCGGACGGACTCCGTGCGGCTTGGACCCAGTACTTC. It specifies CASSHADGLRAAWTQYF.

The V and J genes are TRBV7-2 and TRBJ2-1; D gene uncertain. The CDR3 sequence is 13 residues long. In germline, CDR1 is SGHTA, CDR2 FQGNSA. V gave up 5 bases and J gave up 7 bases, with 12 bases separating them. This CDR3 is CASSPSVENEQFF. CDR3 coding DNA: TGTGCCAGCAGCCCCAGTGTAGAAAATGAGCAGTTCTTC.

This clonotype was detected ten times or more. The chain links TRBV20-1 to TRBJ2-4; D is perhaps TRBD2 (5 bases). V was pared by 5 bases and J by 2 bases, with 13 bases between. The CDR3 length is 14 residues. From germline, CDR1 is DFQATT and CDR2 SNEGSKA (reference sequence). CDR3 region: CSALKGVSKNIQYF. DNA of the CDR3: TGCAGTGCTCTAAAGGGAGTTTCCAAAAACATTCAGTACTTC.

This clonotype has a count of ten or more. The chain uses TRBV11-2 and TRBJ2-2, with D tentatively TRBD2 (6 bases). This CDR3 spans 17 amino acids. The germline CDR1 and CDR2 sequences are SGHAT and FQNNGV. V lost 4 bases and J lost 4, with 19 bases in between. CDR3 sequence reads: CASSSGIGGSLTGELFF. CDR3 coding DNA: TGTGCCAGCAGCTCGGGAATTGGGGGGTCTCTCACCGGGGAGCTGTTTTTT.

This clonotype was counted ten times or more. The chain couples TRBV7-2 to TRBJ1-2; tentative D call: TRBD1 (5 bases). Germline V gene sequence: CDR1 SGHTA, CDR2 FQGNSA. The CDR3 loop spans 16 amino acids. V shed 5 bases and J shed 8 bases, with 24 bases lying between them. Here the CDR3 reads CASSTRRGRNVGGYTF. The CDR3 DNA follows: TGTGCCAGCAGCACCCGGAGGGGCAGGAACGTGGGGGGCTACACCTTC.

In this sample, this clonotype turned up many times. This chain joins TRBV7-2 and TRBJ1-5; D perhaps matches TRBD1 (5 bases). The ends were cut back, 5 bases at V and 4 bases at J, with 9 bases in the middle. CDR1 SGHTA and CDR2 FQGNSA come from the germline V gene. This CDR3 has 13 residues. As DNA, the CDR3 is TGTGCCAGCAGCGCGACAGCGAATCAGCCCCAGCATTTT. Protein product: CASSATANQPQHF.

By frequency in the sample, this clonotype is medium-sized (0.01 to 0.1%). The genes are TRBV6-5 and TRBJ2-2; TRBD1 agrees at 7 bases. The CDR3 has 14 residues. CDR1 and CDR2 from the germline V gene are MNHEY and SVGAGI. The V segment lost 6 bases and the J segment 3 bases; nucleotides outside the gene matches: 4. The CDR3 nucleotides read TGTGCCAGCAGCCGGGACAGAGACACCGGGGAGCTGTTTTTT. As protein: CASSRDRDTGELFF.

This clonotype was seen ten or more times. The V gene is TRBV6-6, the J gene TRBJ1-5; possibly TRBD1 for D (6 bases). The CDR3 length is 15 residues. Germline assignment: CDR1 MNHNY and CDR2 SVGAGI (reference sequence). Trimming removed 5 bases from V and 5 bases from J, with 16 bases in between. In DNA, the CDR3 is TGTGCCAGCAGTCCCAGGGGAGGGTCTTATCAGCCCCAGCATTTT. It yields the protein CASSPRGGSYQPQHF.

This clonotype was found many times. V is TRBV10-3 and J is TRBJ2-3; D is perhaps TRBD2 (5 bases). This CDR3 spans 14 amino acids. V was clipped by 5 bases and J by 0 bases, with 9 bases between them. Per germline, CDR1 ENHRY and CDR2 SYGVKD. The CDR3 DNA is TGTGCCATCAGTACGGGCGGGAGCACAGATACGCAGTATTTT. The encoded protein is CAISTGGSTDTQYF.

This clonotype was seen at least ten times. This chain connects TRBV7-2 to TRBJ1-5, with D uncertain. The germline CDR1 and CDR2 sequences are SGHTA and FQGNSA. The CDR3 has 14 residues. Trimming stripped 1 base from V and 6 bases from J, with 10 bases between. CDR3 DNA sequence: TGTGCCAGCAGCTTAGAACCTGGGATTCAGCCCCAGCATTTT. It yields the protein CASSLEPGIQPQHF.

This clonotype occurred many times. The chain combines TRBV18 with TRBJ2-1; D could derive from TRBD1 or TRBD2 (5 bases each). Germline V gene data show CDR1 as KGHSH and CDR2 as LQKENI. The V end was cut by 6 bases, the J end by 5 bases, with 17 bases between. This CDR3 comprises 15 residues. Here the CDR3 DNA reads TGTGCCAGCTCGCCCTACGGGACGGATCACAATGAGCAGTTCTTC. Protein: CASSPYGTDHNEQFF.

This clonotype was detected many times. This chain joins TRBV7-2 and TRBJ1-4, with unresolved D. The V gene's germline CDR1 is SGHTA and CDR2 FQGNSA. V lost 5 bases and J 10 bases, leaving 11 bases between the germline ends. The CDR3 contains 12 residues. The CDR3 coding sequence is TGTGCCAGCAGCCCTGAACCGGGAAAACTGTTTTTT. It codes for CASSPEPGKLFF.

This clonotype came up many times. The rearrangement uses TRBV5-1 and TRBJ2-1; TRBD2 might be the D (5 bases). Germline CDR1 SGHRS, CDR2 YFSETQ. CDR3 length: 14 amino acids. The V and J ends lost 2 bases and 7 bases respectively, with 13 bases between them. The CDR3 sequence: CASSLGGPKNEQFF. The DNA of the CDR3 is TGCGCCAGCAGCTTAGGAGGACCGAAAAATGAGCAGTTCTTC.

This clonotype came up many times. The chain has TRBV18 and TRBJ1-5; TRBD1 matches at 7 bases. This CDR3 has 14 amino acids. The germline CDR1 and CDR2 sequences are KGHSH and LQKENI. Germline trimming cut 4 bases from V and 1 base from J; bases unmatched to any gene: 1. This CDR3 is CASSQGASNQPQHF. CDR3 bases: TGTGCCAGCTCACAGGGGGCGAGCAATCAGCCCCAGCATTTT.

This clonotype was counted at least ten times. The V call is TRBV6-4, the J call TRBJ2-1; D is uncertain. Trimming cost V 4 bases and J 3 bases, with 16 bases left between them. Germline-derived CDR1 and CDR2 are MRHNA and SNTAGT. The CDR3 is 16 residues long. The CDR3 here is CASSGRAGRIYNEQFF. The CDR3 DNA follows: TGTGCCAGCAGTGGAAGGGCCGGGCGGATCTACAATGAGCAGTTCTTC.

This clonotype was picked up many times. This chain connects TRBV7-9 to TRBJ1-2; TRBD1 matches 9 bases. This CDR3 has 14 residues. Trimming cost V 4 bases and J 8 bases; bases outside gene matches: 8. The germline gives CDR1 SEHNR, CDR2 FQNEAQ (reference sequence). CDR3 DNA: TGTGCCAGCAGCTATACAGGGGGCGCGGAGGGCTACACCTTC. The encoded protein is CASSYTGGAEGYTF.

This clonotype was observed at least ten times. The rearrangement links TRBV6-1 to TRBJ2-5, with D unresolved. CDR1 and CDR2 from the germline V gene are MNHNS and SASEGT. The CDR3 runs to 13 residues. Trimming stripped 2 bases from V and 2 bases from J, with 6 bases between. The CDR3 sequence: CASSELRQETQYF. The CDR3 nucleotides read TGTGCCAGCAGTGAATTAAGGCAAGAGACCCAGTACTTC.

Turning to this clonotype: A much larger clone differs by one base, so this may be a read error. The chain is built from TRBV4-1 and TRBJ2-3; D remains ambiguous. The germline V gene encodes CDR1 MGHRA and CDR2 YSYEKL. V lost 6 bases and J 2 bases, leaving 15 bases between the germline ends. The CDR3 sequence is 15 residues long. CDR3 in DNA: TGCGCCAGCAGTCACGCCGTCAGCTCCACAGATACGCAGTATTTT. This translates into CASSHAVSSTDTQYF.

This clonotype came up many times. The V and J genes are TRBV5-1 and TRBJ2-4, with 7 bases fitting TRBD2. This CDR3 is 15 amino acids long. Germline values: CDR1 SGHRS, CDR2 YFSETQ. V shed 4 bases, J shed 6 bases, and the junction held 10 bases outside the gene matches. The CDR3: CASSDASGPRNIQYF. Written as DNA, the CDR3 is TGCGCCAGCAGCGACGCTAGCGGCCCGCGAAACATTCAGTACTTC.

This clonotype was seen repeatedly, ten times or more. This chain uses TRBV12-3 or TRBV12-4 with TRBJ1-5, with D maybe TRBD1 (5 bases). V shed 3 bases and J shed 2 bases, with 11 bases lying between them. The CDR3 sequence is 15 residues long. The CDR3 is CASSLRGVGNQPQHF. As DNA, the CDR3 is TGTGCCAGCAGTTTGAGAGGGGTTGGCAATCAGCCCCAGCATTTT.

This clonotype was picked up many times. CDR3 protein: CASSVVDETQYF. The CDR3 DNA follows: TGTGCCAGCAGCGTAGTAGATGAGACCCAGTACTTC. The J gene is TRBJ2-5, the V gene TRBV9; no reliable D call. The germline V and J ends were trimmed by 0 bases and 5 bases, with 5 bases remaining between them. Germline V gene data show CDR1 as SGDLS and CDR2 as YYNGEE. CDR3 length equals 12 residues.

The chain carries TRBV7-6 and TRBJ2-2; D possibly corresponds to TRBD1 (5 bases). Trimming took 5 bases from V and 6 from J, leaving 13 bases between them. The CDR3 has 14 residues. Germline values: CDR1 SGHVS, CDR2 FNYEAQ. This CDR3 is CASSRGGAPGELFF. The CDR3, as DNA: TGTGCCAGCAGCCGCGGTGGGGCTCCCGGGGAGCTGTTTTTT.

This clonotype was seen many times. The genes are TRBV6-2 or TRBV6-3 and TRBJ1-2; D remains ambiguous. Between the trimmed V and J ends, which lost 5 bases and 6 bases, there was a span of 7 bases. This CDR3 comprises 11 residues. Germline V CDR1 and CDR2: MNHEY, SVGEGT. The CDR3 here is CASSQANGYTF. The CDR3 DNA reads TGTGCCAGCAGTCAAGCCAATGGCTACACCTTC.

This clonotype was seen many times. The chain joins TRBV3-1 to TRBJ2-3, with TRBD2 identical over 11 bases. In germline, CDR1 is LGHDT, CDR2 YNNKEL (reference sequence). This CDR3 has 17 residues. V was clipped by 3 bases and J by 7 bases; unmatched bases: 12. This CDR3 reads CASSHTGGLAGGHTQYF. The CDR3, as DNA: TGTGCCAGCAGCCACACCGGTGGGCTAGCGGGGGGCCATACGCAGTATTTT.

This clonotype turned up a few times. A much more abundant neighbour one base away suggests this may be a read error. This chain links TRBV20-1 with TRBJ2-5; D is perhaps TRBD1 or TRBD2 (6 bases each). Trimming left V 7 bases short and J 5 bases short, with 14 bases between. Germline CDR1 and CDR2: DFQATT and SNEGSKA (reference sequence). There are 12 residues in the CDR3. The CDR3 DNA is TGCAGTGATAGTTGGGGGGCTGAGACCCAGTACTTC. Translating gives CSDSWGAETQYF.